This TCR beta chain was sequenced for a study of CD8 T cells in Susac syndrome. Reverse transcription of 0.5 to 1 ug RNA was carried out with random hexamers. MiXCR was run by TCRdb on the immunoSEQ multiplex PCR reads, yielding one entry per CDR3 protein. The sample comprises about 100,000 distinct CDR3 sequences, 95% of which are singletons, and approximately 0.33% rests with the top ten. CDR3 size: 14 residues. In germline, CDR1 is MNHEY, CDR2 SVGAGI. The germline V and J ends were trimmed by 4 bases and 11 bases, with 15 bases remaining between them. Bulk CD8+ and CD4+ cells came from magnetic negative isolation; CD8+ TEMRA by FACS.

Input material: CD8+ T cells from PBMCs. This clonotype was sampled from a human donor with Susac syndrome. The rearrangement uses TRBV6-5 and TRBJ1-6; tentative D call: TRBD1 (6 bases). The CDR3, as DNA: TGTGCCAGCAGTTCCGGGACATCGGGCCCACCCCTCCACTTT. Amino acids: CASSSGTSGPPLHF.